Presented here are 10 T cell receptor beta chains from one specimen sequenced in a study of blood T cell repertoires in COVID-19. The repertoire was sequenced with immunoSEQ multiplex PCR; TCRdb's copy has only in-frame clones and lacks some. The sample yields around 300,000 clones, roughly 90% seen once. The sample consisted of peripheral blood. These receptors were taken from a woman in her 50s with active or convalescent COVID-19.

This sequence joins TRBV21-1 and TRBJ1-2; whether TRBD1, the table's D call, matches the DNA was not checked. TRBV21-1 is recorded as a pseudogene. The CDR3 totals 12 residues. The CDR3, as DNA: TGTGCCAGCAGCTTACAAGGGGGTGGCTACACCTTC. Protein: CASSLQGGGYTF.

CDR3: CASSLYAGNYEQYF. Written as DNA, the CDR3 is TGTGCCAGCAGTCTCTACGCGGGCAACTACGAGCAGTACTTC. The chain couples TRBV27 to TRBJ2-7; weak D call: TRBD2 (5 bases). The CDR3 consists of 14 residues. Trimming removed 5 bases at V and 3 bases at J, with 14 bases between. Germline CDR1 MNHEY, CDR2 SMNVEV (reference sequence).

This chain links TRBV19 with TRBJ1-1; perhaps TRBD1 as D (6 bases). Germline V gene lookup returns CDR1 LNHDA and CDR2 SQIVND (reference sequence). Trimming took off 3 bases at V and 2 bases at J, with 10 bases between the two ends. The CDR3 runs 14 residues. In DNA, the CDR3 is TGTGCCAGTAGTATGGGGACACTTAACACTGAAGCTTTCTTT. Amino acid sequence: CASSMGTLNTEAFF.

The CDR3, as DNA: TGCGCCAGCAGCCGGTTAGCGGGACCGGCCGGGGAGACCCAGTACTTC. This sequence encodes CASSRLAGPAGETQYF. V is TRBV4-1 and J is TRBJ2-5; 8 positions agree with TRBD2. V was clipped by 4 bases and J by 5 bases; unmatched bases: 12. The length of the CDR3 is 16 residues. Germline values: CDR1 MGHRA, CDR2 YSYEKL.

The chain has TRBV9 and TRBJ1-1, with a weak D call TRBD1 (6 bases). This CDR3 has 16 amino acids. Trimming cost V 3 bases and J 0 bases, with 15 bases left between them. CDR1 is SGDLS, CDR2 YYNGEE, per germline. In nucleotides, the CDR3 is TGTGCCAGCAGCGCCTCTCCGACAGGATTGAACACTGAAGCTTTCTTT. Translated, it gives CASSASPTGLNTEAFF.

J is TRBJ2-7 and V is TRBV7-9; TRBD1 agrees at 8 bases. Germline V gives CDR1 SEHNR, CDR2 FQNEAQ (reference sequence). J was trimmed by 3 bases and V by 4 bases; bases with no gene match: 5. The CDR3 contains 14 residues. CDR3 protein: CASSYKGQGYEQYF. The CDR3 DNA follows: TGTGCCAGCAGCTATAAAGGACAGGGCTACGAGCAGTACTTC.

This chain uses TRBV6-2 or TRBV6-3 with TRBJ2-7, with TRBD2 identical over 7 bases. V lost 4 bases and J lost 6; bases outside the gene matches: 6. Germline loops: CDR1 MNHEY, CDR2 SVGEGT. This CDR3 spans 13 amino acids. As DNA, the CDR3 is TGTGCCAGCAGTTTGGGCGGGAGACCCGAGCAGTACTTC. Translated, it gives CASSLGGRPEQYF.

The CDR3 region has the DNA TGTGCCAGCAGCCAGAATTCTAGGGGGCGAAACGACTATGGCTACACCTTC. It is translated as CASSQNSRGRNDYGYTF. The chain employs TRBV3-1 (or the pseudogene TRBV3-2) and TRBJ1-2; 7 bases fit TRBD1. The CDR3 contains 17 residues. CDR1 and CDR2 from the germline V gene are LGHDT and YNNKEL (reference sequence). Unmatched junction bases numbered 13, after V lost 3 bases and J lost 3 bases.

The V call is TRBV4-3, the J call TRBJ2-1; D unclear. Germline CDR1 reads LGHNA; CDR2 reads YSLEER. V shed 0 bases and J shed 4 bases, with 10 bases lying between them. The CDR3 is 15 amino acids. The CDR3 bases are TGCGCCAGCAGCCAAGATCCAGCGAAATACAATGAGCAGTTCTTC. It specifies CASSQDPAKYNEQFF.

The chain recombines TRBV12-3 or TRBV12-4 with TRBJ1-2; D is unclear. Trimming stripped 3 bases from V and 5 bases from J, with 7 bases between. The CDR3 length is 12 residues. Here the CDR3 DNA reads TGTGCCAGCAGTTTTCATCAGTATGGCTACACCTTC. It yields the protein CASSFHQYGYTF.